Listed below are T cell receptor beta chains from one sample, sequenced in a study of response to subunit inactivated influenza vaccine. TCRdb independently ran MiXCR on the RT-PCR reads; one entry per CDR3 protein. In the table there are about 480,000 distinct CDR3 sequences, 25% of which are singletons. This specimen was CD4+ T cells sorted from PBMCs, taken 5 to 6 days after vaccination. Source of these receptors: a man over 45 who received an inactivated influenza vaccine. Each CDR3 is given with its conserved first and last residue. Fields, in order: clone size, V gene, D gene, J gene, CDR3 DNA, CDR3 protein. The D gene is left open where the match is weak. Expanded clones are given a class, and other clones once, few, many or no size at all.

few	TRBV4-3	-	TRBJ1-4	TGCGCCAGCAGCCCCGTTTGGGGCAGGGAACTGTTTTTT	CASSPVWGRELFF
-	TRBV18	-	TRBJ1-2	TGTGCCAGCTCCGGAGGGAACTATGGCTACACCTTC	CASSGGNYGYTF
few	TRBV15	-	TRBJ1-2	TGTGCCACCAGCGGAGCTAGACAGGCCACCCTTTATGGCTACACCTTC	CATSGARQATLYGYTF
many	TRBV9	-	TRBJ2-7	TGTGCCAGCAGCCTGACAGGCCTACCCTACGAGCAGTACTTC	CASSLTGLPYEQYF
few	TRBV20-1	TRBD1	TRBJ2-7	TGCAGTGCTATAAATCCGGGACAGGTCGGCGAGCAGTACTTC	CSAINPGQVGEQYF
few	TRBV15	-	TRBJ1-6	TGTGCCACCAGCAGAGATATGGGGTCCCTCCACTTT	CATSRDMGSLHF
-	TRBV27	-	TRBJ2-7	TGTGCCAGCAGTTTAAAGGCCCGGGGTGGGGCCTACGAGCAGTACTTC	CASSLKARGGAYEQYF
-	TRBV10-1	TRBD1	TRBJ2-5	TGCGCCAGCAGCAGGGGGCCGGCAGAGACCCAGTACTTC	CASSRGPAETQYF
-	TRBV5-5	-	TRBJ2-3	TGTGCCAGCAGCGATCAGACGGTCGCGGGCACAGATACGCAGTATTTT	CASSDQTVAGTDTQYF
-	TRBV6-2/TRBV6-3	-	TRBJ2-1	TGTGCCAGCAGTTACGGTCGAGGGCTGGGCGATGAGCAGTTCTTC	CASSYGRGLGDEQFF
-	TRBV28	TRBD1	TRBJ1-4	TGTGCCAGCAAAAGGGGGCGTTTTGAGGAAAAACTGTTTTTT	CASKRGRFEEKLFF
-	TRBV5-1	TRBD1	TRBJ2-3	TGCGCCAGCAGCTTGGGAGGGACAGGGCGCACAGATACGCAGTATTTT	CASSLGGTGRTDTQYF
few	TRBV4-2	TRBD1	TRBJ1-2	TGTGCCAGCAGCCAAGGTGGACAGGGGAAGGCGTATGGCTACACCTTC	CASSQGGQGKAYGYTF
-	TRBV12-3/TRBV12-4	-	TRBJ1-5	TGTGCCAGCGTTAGGGGGGGGGGGCATCAGCCCCAGCATTTT	CASVRGGGHQPQHF
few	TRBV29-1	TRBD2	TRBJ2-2	TGCAGCGTTGGACACCTAGCGGGGACCTCAGGGACCGGGGAGCTGTTTTTT	CSVGHLAGTSGTGELFF
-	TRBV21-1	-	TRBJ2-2	TGTGCCAGCACTAAGGTCCCAGGGGCTAACACCGGGGAGCTGTTTTTT	CASTKVPGANTGELFF
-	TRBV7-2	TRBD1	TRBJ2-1	TGTGCCAGCAGCTCGCCACGGGACAGCCCTTACAATGAGCAGTTCTTC	CASSSPRDSPYNEQFF
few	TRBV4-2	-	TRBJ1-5	TGTGCCAGCAGCCAAGATCATCAGCCCAATCAGCCCCAGCATTTT	CASSQDHQPNQPQHF
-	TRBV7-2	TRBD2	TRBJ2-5	TGTGCCAGCAGCTACCCGTCGGGCGGGAGGGAGACCCAGTACTTC	CASSYPSGGRETQYF
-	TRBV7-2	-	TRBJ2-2	TGTGCCAGCAGCTTTGGGTTTGCCGGGGAGCTGTTTTTT	CASSFGFAGELFF
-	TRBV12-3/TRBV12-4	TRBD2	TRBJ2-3	TGTGCCATTGGACTAGCGGGGATCACAGATACGCAGTATTTT	CAIGLAGITDTQYF
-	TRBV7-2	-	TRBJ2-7	TGTGCCAGCAGCTCCCGGAGGGACTACGAGCAGTACTTC	CASSSRRDYEQYF
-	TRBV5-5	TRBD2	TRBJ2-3	TGTGCCAGCAGCTTGAGCGGGGGGGCGGCGGGCACAGATACGCAGTATTTT	CASSLSGGAAGTDTQYF
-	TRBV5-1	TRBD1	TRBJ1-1	TGCGCCAGCAGTTTAACTTCCGGGACAGGGTCTTTAACTTTCTTT	CASSLTSGTGSLTFF
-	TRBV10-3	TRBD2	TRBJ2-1	TGTGCCATCAGTGTGGGACTAGCGGGAGGGTTGCATGAGCAGTTCTTC	CAISVGLAGGLHEQFF
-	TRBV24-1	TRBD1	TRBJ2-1	TGTGCCACAGCCGGACAGGGGGCCTACAATGAGCAGTTCTTC	CATAGQGAYNEQFF
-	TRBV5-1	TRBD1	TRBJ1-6	TGCGCCAGCAGCTTGGTGGGGGCCGGACAGGGAAATTCACCCCTCCACTTT	CASSLVGAGQGNSPLHF
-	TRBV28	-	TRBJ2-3	TGTGCCAGCAGCGTAGCGGCAAGCACAGATACGCAGTATTTT	CASSVAASTDTQYF
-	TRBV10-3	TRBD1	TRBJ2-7	TGTGCCATCAGTGAGTCGGGGACAGGGCCCCACGAGCAGTACTTC	CAISESGTGPHEQYF
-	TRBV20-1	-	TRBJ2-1	TGCAGTGCTAGCCACTCCATCGGCCGGGGTGATGAGCAGTTCTTC	CSASHSIGRGDEQFF
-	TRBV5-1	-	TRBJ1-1	TGCGCCAGCAGCGAAATACAGCAGCACACTGAAGCTTTCTTT	CASSEIQQHTEAFF
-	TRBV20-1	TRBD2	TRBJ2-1	TGCAGTGCTAGTCGTAGGGCTAGCGGATACTACAATGAGCAGTTCTTC	CSASRRASGYYNEQFF
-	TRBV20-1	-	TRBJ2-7	TGCAGTGCTAGAGGGATGGGAGGTGGACGATCGACCTACGAGCAGTACTTC	CSARGMGGGRSTYEQYF
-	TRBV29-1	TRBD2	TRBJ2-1	TGCAGCGTTGAAACGAGCGGGAACAATGAGCAGTTCTTC	CSVETSGNNEQFF
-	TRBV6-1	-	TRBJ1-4	TGTGCCAGCAGGCCGGGTAGTACTAATGAAAAACTGTTTTTT	CASRPGSTNEKLFF
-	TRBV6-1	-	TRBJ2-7	TGTGCCAGCACCTCCCGGGGTAGGGGGAGGTCCTACGAGCAGTACTTC	CASTSRGRGRSYEQYF
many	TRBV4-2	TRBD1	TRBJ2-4	TGTGCCAGCAGCCAAGATCGACAGGGGTTAGCCAAAAACATTCAGTACTTC	CASSQDRQGLAKNIQYF